Following are 25 T cell receptor beta chains from one sample sequenced in a study of shared clonotypes between healthy human individuals. TCRdb's table, derived via immunoSEQ multiplex PCR, lists solely in-frame clones and lacks some. The table lists 1,400,000 or so clones, about 98.5% of them singletons. Sequenced sample: naive CD4+ T cells sorted from blood. This sample's subset: CD45RA+ positively selected. Receptor source: a man between 25 and 39 years old in good health.

The chain couples TRBV2 to TRBJ2-1, with 8 bases that match TRBD2. With 1 base clipped from V and 2 bases from J, the junction kept 4 bases outside the gene matches. The CDR3 runs 16 residues. Per germline, CDR1 SNHLY and CDR2 FYNNEI. CDR3 nucleotide sequence: TGTGCCAGCAGTGAAGACGCCGGGAGGGCCTACAATGAGCAGTTCTTC. Encoded protein: CASSEDAGRAYNEQFF.

The chain is built from TRBV18 and TRBJ2-7; tentatively, D is TRBD1 (6 bases). The CDR3 has 14 amino acids. CDR1 and CDR2 (germline): KGHSH, LQKENI. The V gene lost 3 bases and the J gene lost 2 bases, with 11 bases spanning the gap. In nucleotides, the CDR3 is TGTGCCAGCTCACCGGGCAGGGACACCTACGAGCAGTACTTC. Protein sequence: CASSPGRDTYEQYF.

This clone was seen a single time. The chain has TRBV7-2 and TRBJ1-1; D gene ambiguous. V was pared by 6 bases and J by 0 bases, with 11 bases between. Germline V CDR1 and CDR2: SGHTA, FQGNSA. CDR3 length equals 14 residues. CDR3 region: CASSSSSMNTEAFF. The CDR3, as DNA: TGTGCCAGCAGTTCCAGTTCGATGAACACTGAAGCTTTCTTT.

The chain's CDR3 is CASSPLSQDYEQYF. For the CDR3, the DNA is TGTGCCAGCTCACCATTGTCCCAGGACTACGAGCAGTACTTC. V usage is TRBV18 and J usage is TRBJ2-7; D remains ambiguous. The CDR3 covers 14 residues. Per germline, CDR1 KGHSH and CDR2 LQKENI. The V end lost 2 bases, the J end lost 3 bases, and 11 bases lay between the germline ends.

The chain couples TRBV19 to TRBJ1-3; D is unclear. The germline gives CDR1 LNHDA, CDR2 SQIVND (reference sequence). CDR3 length: 15 residues. Trimming cost V 10 bases and J 2 bases, with 18 bases left between them. DNA of the CDR3: TGTGCCACAAAAAGCACGGGAATGGCTGGAAACACCATATATTTT. Its translation: CATKSTGMAGNTIYF.

The chain links TRBV29-1 to TRBJ2-5; 11 bases fit TRBD1. Trimming at V came to 6 bases and at J to 4 bases, leaving 7 bases not matched to a gene. CDR1 is SQVTM and CDR2 is ANQGSEA in the germline V gene. The CDR3 is made up of 14 amino acids. CDR3 in DNA: TGCAGCGTGGCAGGACAGGGGGCAGGAGAGACCCAGTACTTC. It is translated as CSVAGQGAGETQYF.

In DNA, the CDR3 is TGTGCCAGCCCGACAGGGATGGATGACACCGGGGAGCTGTTTTTT. Translating it yields CASPTGMDDTGELFF. The chain is built from TRBV5-3 and TRBJ2-2; 7 nucleotides match TRBD1. TRBV5-3 is flagged as an ORF with uncertain function. The CDR3 spans 15 residues. Losses at the gene ends were 8 bases for V and 3 bases for J; bases not matched to a gene: 10.

V gene TRBV6-6 combines with J gene TRBJ2-7; possibly TRBD1 for D (6 bases). V lost 4 bases and J lost 1, with 14 bases in between. CDR3 length: 15 residues. The V gene's germline CDR1 is MNHNY and CDR2 SVGAGI (reference sequence). CDR3 sequence reads: CASSSTGLISYEQYF. The CDR3 DNA follows: TGTGCCAGCAGTTCTACAGGGCTTATATCCTACGAGCAGTACTTC.

The chain combines TRBV6-5 with TRBJ1-1; no clear D. The length of the CDR3 is 12 residues. Trimming removed 4 bases at V and 5 bases at J, with 8 bases between. Germline V CDR1 and CDR2: MNHEY, SVGAGI. The CDR3 protein is CASSLVGTEAFF. CDR3 DNA sequence: TGTGCCAGCAGTTTGGTGGGGACTGAAGCTTTCTTT.

CDR3 DNA: TGTGCCAGCAGCGTAGCTCAGACTAGCGGGAGGGCCCTCGGGCATGAGCAGTTCTTC. Translation gives CASSVAQTSGRALGHEQFF. The chain joins TRBV9 to TRBJ2-1; 14 bases map to TRBD2. The J segment lost 8 bases and the V segment lost 0 bases, leaving 13 bases of the junction unmatched. The CDR3 contains 19 residues. Germline-derived CDR1 and CDR2 are SGDLS and YYNGEE.

CDR3 sequence: CASSLRPANTGELFF. CDR3 DNA sequence: TGTGCCAGCAGCTTACGGCCAGCGAACACCGGGGAGCTGTTTTTT. V is TRBV11-2 and J is TRBJ2-2; D unresolved. This CDR3 has 15 residues. The germline gives CDR1 SGHAT, CDR2 FQNNGV. V lost 2 bases, J lost 0 bases, and 7 bases lay in between. The variable domain in full, with the rest retrieved from reference TRBV11-2 and TRBJ2-2, is EAGVAQSPRYKIIEKRQSVAFWCNPISGHATLYWYQQILGQGPKLLIQFQNNGVVDDSQLPKDRFSAERLKGVDSTLKIQPAKLEDSAVYLCASSLRPANTGELFFGEGSRLTVL.

The chain combines TRBV2 with TRBJ1-4, with D tentatively TRBD1 (6 bases). V shed 8 bases and J shed 8 bases, with 18 bases lying between them. This CDR3 comprises 14 residues. CDR1 is SNHLY and CDR2 is FYNNEI in the germline V gene. CDR3 sequence (DNA): TGTGCCAGCTTCGGTTACAGGGTAGGAGAAAAACTGTTTTTT. Amino acid sequence: CASFGYRVGEKLFF.

CDR3 in DNA: TGTGCCAGCTCACCGGACAGGGCTGATCAGCCCCAGCATTTT. Encoded protein: CASSPDRADQPQHF. This chain joins TRBV18 and TRBJ1-5, with 8 nucleotides matching TRBD1. This CDR3 is built from 14 residues. Trimming cost V 3 bases and J 5 bases; bases outside gene matches: 3. From germline, CDR1 is KGHSH and CDR2 LQKENI.

The chain joins TRBV30 to TRBJ1-1; 9 positions agree with TRBD1. The V gene's germline CDR1 is GTSNPN and CDR2 SVGIG (reference sequence). Losses at the gene ends were 4 bases for V and 2 bases for J; bases not matched to a gene: 5. The CDR3 length is 14 residues. CDR3 amino acids: CAWTPGQGNTEAFF. CDR3 coding DNA: TGTGCCTGGACTCCGGGACAGGGAAACACTGAAGCTTTCTTT.

Note on this clone: At the DNA level, this CDR3 is encoded by other sequences in the same sample as well. V and J are TRBV30 and TRBJ1-5; 12 bases are shared with TRBD1. CDR1 and CDR2 from the germline V gene are GTSNPN and SVGIG (reference sequence). The V segment lost 7 bases and the J segment 5 bases; nucleotides outside the gene matches: 12. This CDR3 is built from 16 residues. CDR3 protein: CASAGTGGFGDQPQHF. DNA of the CDR3: TGTGCCTCCGCCGGGACAGGGGGCTTTGGCGATCAGCCCCAGCATTTT.

This sequence joins TRBV6-1 and TRBJ1-4; D gene ambiguous. In germline, CDR1 is MNHNS, CDR2 SASEGT. With 6 bases removed from V and 1 base from J, the gap between germline ends came to 9 bases. The CDR3 runs to 14 residues. The CDR3 sequence is CASRIDGTNEKLFF. The CDR3 bases are TGTGCCAGCAGGATTGACGGAACTAATGAAAAACTGTTTTTT.

About this clone: Other DNA sequences in the sample encode the same CDR3. This sequence joins TRBV9 and TRBJ2-2; TRBD2 aligns across 9 bases. Germline V gene data show CDR1 as SGDLS and CDR2 as YYNGEE. CDR3 length equals 16 residues. With 2 bases clipped from V and 1 base from J, the junction kept 3 bases outside the gene matches. The CDR3 sequence: CASSVGAGGNTGELFF. The CDR3 DNA reads as TGTGCCAGCAGCGTCGGAGCGGGAGGGAACACCGGGGAGCTGTTTTTT.

This sequence joins TRBV16 and TRBJ2-1; 10 bases align to TRBD2. The CDR3 has 14 residues. V was pared by 4 bases and J by 10 bases, with 7 bases of the junction left unmatched. Looked up from germline, CDR1 is KGHSY and CDR2 is FQNENV. The CDR3 DNA reads TGTGCCAGCAGCCCGCTGAAGCGGGAGGGAGAGCAGTTCTTC. It specifies CASSPLKREGEQFF.

This chain joins TRBV19 and TRBJ2-3; no definite D call. V was trimmed by 1 base and J by 3 bases, leaving 11 bases between them. Germline V lookup: CDR1 LNHDA, CDR2 SQIVND (reference sequence). The CDR3 consists of 15 residues. CDR3 protein: CASSIGGGKTDTQYF. The CDR3 coding sequence is TGTGCCAGTAGTATAGGAGGCGGTAAAACAGATACGCAGTATTTT.

This clone is a singleton in its sample. The chain has TRBV25-1 and TRBJ2-7, with 7 nucleotides matching TRBD1. Germline-derived CDR1 and CDR2 are MGHDK and SYGVNS. The CDR3 is 13 residues long. V lost 6 bases to trimming and J lost 7 bases; unmatched junction nucleotides: 9. The CDR3 sequence: CASSLTQGKEQYF. In DNA form, the CDR3 reads TGTGCCAGCAGCCTTACACAGGGGAAAGAGCAGTACTTC.

DNA of the CDR3: TGCGCCAGCAGCTTGGGCCACTCTTTGGGGGGCCCGACGATGTACGAGCAGTACTTC. Its protein is CASSLGHSLGGPTMYEQYF. The chain combines TRBV5-1 with TRBJ2-7, with D tentatively TRBD1 or TRBD2 (6 bases each). The CDR3 has 19 amino acids. V was clipped by 0 bases and J by 4 bases, with 26 bases between them. Germline CDR1 is SGHRS and CDR2 is YFSETQ.

This clone was detected only once. The chain recombines TRBV6-6 with TRBJ2-7; 9 bases match TRBD1. The J segment lost 6 bases and the V segment lost 3 bases, leaving 3 bases of the junction unmatched. The CDR3 covers 13 residues. The germline gives CDR1 MNHNY, CDR2 SVGAGI (reference sequence). The CDR3 here is CASSYTGGGEQYF. The CDR3 nucleotides read TGTGCCAGCAGTTATACAGGGGGCGGCGAGCAGTACTTC.

CDR3: CASSRDRLANEKLFF. CDR3 DNA: TGCGCCAGCAGTCGAGACAGGCTAGCTAATGAAAAACTGTTTTTT. The rearrangement links TRBV4-3 to TRBJ1-4; maybe TRBD1 (6 bases). The CDR3 contains 15 residues. Trimming took off 6 bases at V and 3 bases at J, with 14 bases between the two ends. Germline V lookup: CDR1 LGHNA, CDR2 YSLEER.

The J gene is TRBJ1-1, the V gene TRBV6-1; D unclear. Germline CDR1 and CDR2: MNHNS and SASEGT. The germline V and J ends were trimmed by 6 bases and 2 bases, with 16 bases remaining between them. The CDR3 is 15 residues long. The CDR3 reads CASSWEPVVNTEAFF. In nucleotides, the CDR3 is TGTGCCAGCAGCTGGGAGCCGGTGGTTAACACTGAAGCTTTCTTT.

J is TRBJ1-3 and V is TRBV11-2; D remains unclear. V lost 3 bases to trimming and J lost 4 bases, with 4 bases between them. The CDR3 runs 12 residues. CDR1 SGHAT and CDR2 FQNNGV come from the germline V gene. DNA for the CDR3: TGTGCCAGCAGCTTCGCCGGAAACACCATATATTTT. Translation gives CASSFAGNTIYF.